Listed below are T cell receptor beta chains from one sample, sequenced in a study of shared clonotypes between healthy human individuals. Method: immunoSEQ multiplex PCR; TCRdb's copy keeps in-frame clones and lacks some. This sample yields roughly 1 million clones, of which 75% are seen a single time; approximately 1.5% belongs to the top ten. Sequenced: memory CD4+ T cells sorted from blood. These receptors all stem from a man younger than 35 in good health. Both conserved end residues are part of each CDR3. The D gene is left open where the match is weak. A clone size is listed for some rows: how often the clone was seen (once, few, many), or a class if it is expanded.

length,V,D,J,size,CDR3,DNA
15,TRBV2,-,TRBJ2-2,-,CASSELATYTGELFF,TGTGCCAGCAGTGAACTTGCCACCTACACCGGGGAGCTGTTTTTT
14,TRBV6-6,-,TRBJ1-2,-,CASSYSGRSYGYTF,TGTGCCAGCAGTTATTCTGGACGGAGCTATGGCTACACCTTC
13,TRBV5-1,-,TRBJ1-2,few,CASSLVSTSGYTF,TGCGCCAGCAGCTTGGTTTCTACTTCTGGCTACACCTTC
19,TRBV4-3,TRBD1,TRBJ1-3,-,CASSQEGVLTGLSGNTIYF,TGCGCCAGCAGCCAAGAAGGGGTTCTGACAGGGCTGAGTGGAAACACCATATATTTT
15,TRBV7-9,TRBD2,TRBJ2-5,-,CASSLVAGRGETQYF,TGTGCCAGCAGCTTAGTAGCGGGTCGTGGGGAGACCCAGTACTTC
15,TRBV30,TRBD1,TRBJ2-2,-,CAWARQGAATGELFF,TGTGCCTGGGCTAGACAGGGAGCTGCCACCGGGGAGCTGTTTTTT
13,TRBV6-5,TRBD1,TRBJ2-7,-,CASLRDSPYEQYF,TGTGCCAGCCTCCGGGACAGCCCCTACGAGCAGTACTTC
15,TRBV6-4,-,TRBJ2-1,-,CASSLTPTRTNEQFF,TGTGCCAGCAGTCTTACCCCGACTAGGACGAATGAGCAGTTCTTC
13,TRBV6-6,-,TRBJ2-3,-,CASRGDFTDTQYF,TGTGCCAGCAGAGGGGACTTCACAGATACGCAGTATTTT
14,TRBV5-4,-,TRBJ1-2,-,CASSPGVGSYGYTF,TGTGCCAGCAGCCCGGGGGTGGGGAGCTATGGCTACACCTTC